The rows below give T cell receptor beta chains drawn from one sample of a study of CD8+ T cells in alopecia areata. Using immunoSEQ multiplex PCR, the repertoire was profiled, and TCRdb retains in-frame clones only, with some absent. In the table there are 9,500 to 15,000 clones, about three fifths of which are singletons. The sample comprised skin. The receptors come from a human donor with alopecia areata. The CDR3 runs from the conserved cysteine through the conserved F or W. Each record gives: clone size, V gene, J gene, D gene, CDR3 DNA, CDR3 protein. D genes are given only for firm matches. Size tells how often a clone was seen (once, few, many) or the class of an expanded clone, and some rows leave it out.

clone size: NA
V gene: TRBV4-1
J gene: TRBJ1-1
D gene: TRBD1
CDR3 DNA: TGCGCCAGCAGCCGGGGGCAGGGGGCGCAAAACACTGAAGCTTTCTTT
CDR3 protein: CASSRGQGAQNTEAFF

clone size: NA
V gene: TRBV19
J gene: TRBJ2-7
D gene: TRBD2
CDR3 DNA: TGTGCCAGTAGTGAAACTAGCGGGAGGGCCTACGAGCAGTACTTC
CDR3 protein: CASSETSGRAYEQYF

clone size: once
V gene: TRBV14
J gene: TRBJ1-1
D gene: NA
CDR3 DNA: TGTGCCAGCAGCCAAGGAGGAACTGAAGCTTTCTTT
CDR3 protein: CASSQGGTEAFF

clone size: NA
V gene: TRBV29-1
J gene: TRBJ2-7
D gene: NA
CDR3 DNA: TGCAGCGCCGCAGCCTCCTACGAGCAGTACTTC
CDR3 protein: CSAAASYEQYF

clone size: few
V gene: TRBV5-1
J gene: TRBJ2-1
D gene: NA
CDR3 DNA: TGCGCCAGCAGCTTGGTTCAGCTTTCGTCTACCTACAATGAGCAGTTCTTC
CDR3 protein: CASSLVQLSSTYNEQFF

clone size: NA
V gene: TRBV7-9
J gene: TRBJ1-4
D gene: NA
CDR3 DNA: TGTGCCAGCAGCTTTAGCAGTGCAACTAATGAAAAACTGTTTTTT
CDR3 protein: CASSFSSATNEKLFF

clone size: few
V gene: TRBV5-3
J gene: TRBJ2-3
D gene: NA
CDR3 DNA: TGTGCCAGCAGCTTGGAGGTGACTAGCACAGATACGCAGTATTTT
CDR3 protein: CASSLEVTSTDTQYF

clone size: few
V gene: TRBV7-8
J gene: TRBJ1-5
D gene: NA
CDR3 DNA: TGTGCCAGCAGCTTACGCTTCGGGGCCGATAGCAATCAGCCCCAGCATTTT
CDR3 protein: CASSLRFGADSNQPQHF

clone size: NA
V gene: TRBV6-6
J gene: TRBJ2-1
D gene: NA
CDR3 DNA: TGTGCCAGCTTCTTTGGCTCGCCGTTCTTC
CDR3 protein: CASFFGSPFF

clone size: NA
V gene: TRBV25-1
J gene: TRBJ1-1
D gene: NA
CDR3 DNA: TGTGCCAGCAGGGGGGGGACTGAAGCTTTCTTT
CDR3 protein: CASRGGTEAFF

clone size: few
V gene: TRBV29-1
J gene: TRBJ2-5
D gene: NA
CDR3 DNA: TGCAGCGTTGATACTCCGGGGGCCCAAGAGACCCAGTACTTC
CDR3 protein: CSVDTPGAQETQYF

clone size: NA
V gene: TRBV27
J gene: TRBJ2-7
D gene: NA
CDR3 DNA: TGTGCCAGCAGTTTATCACAGGGTCCCTACGAGCAGTACTTC
CDR3 protein: CASSLSQGPYEQYF

clone size: NA
V gene: TRBV2
J gene: TRBJ1-1
D gene: NA
CDR3 DNA: TGTGCCAGCGGTCGCGGGGGGCCCTTGCACACTGAAGCTTTCTTT
CDR3 protein: CASGRGGPLHTEAFF

clone size: few
V gene: TRBV5-4
J gene: TRBJ2-7
D gene: NA
CDR3 DNA: TGTGCCAGCAGCTTGTTACCGAGCCATAGAGGTTACGAGCAGTACTTC
CDR3 protein: CASSLLPSHRGYEQYF

clone size: NA
V gene: TRBV15
J gene: TRBJ1-1
D gene: NA
CDR3 DNA: TGTGCCACCAGCAGAGATCTAGGGGGTTTAACTGAAGCTTTCTTT
CDR3 protein: CATSRDLGGLTEAFF

clone size: medium-sized
V gene: TRBV5-1
J gene: TRBJ2-2
D gene: NA
CDR3 DNA: TGCGCCAGCAGCTTGTTTTCCTACACCGGGGAGCTGTTTTTT
CDR3 protein: CASSLFSYTGELFF

clone size: NA
V gene: TRBV18
J gene: TRBJ2-1
D gene: NA
CDR3 DNA: TGTGCCAGCTCACCACAGGGGGGAAGGAATGAGCAGTTCTTC
CDR3 protein: CASSPQGGRNEQFF

clone size: NA
V gene: TRBV5-1
J gene: TRBJ2-5
D gene: TRBD1
CDR3 DNA: TGCGCCAGCAGCCCGGGACAGAAAGAGACCCAGTACTTC
CDR3 protein: CASSPGQKETQYF

clone size: NA
V gene: TRBV18
J gene: TRBJ1-2
D gene: TRBD1
CDR3 DNA: TGTGCCAGCTCACCTACGGGAGGGACAGGGGGCGCGAACTATGGCTACACCTTC
CDR3 protein: CASSPTGGTGGANYGYTF

clone size: NA
V gene: TRBV18
J gene: TRBJ2-2
D gene: NA
CDR3 DNA: TGTGCCAGCTCACCAGGCGACCATAACACCGGGGAGCTGTTTTTT
CDR3 protein: CASSPGDHNTGELFF

clone size: NA
V gene: TRBV6-5
J gene: TRBJ2-3
D gene: NA
CDR3 DNA: TGTGCCAGCAGTTACTCTATGGCCACAGATACGCAGTATTTT
CDR3 protein: CASSYSMATDTQYF

clone size: NA
V gene: TRBV7-9
J gene: TRBJ1-5
D gene: TRBD1
CDR3 DNA: TGTGCCAGCAGCCAACACCGGGACAGCTATAGCAATCAGCCCCAGCATTTT
CDR3 protein: CASSQHRDSYSNQPQHF

clone size: few
V gene: TRBV7-2
J gene: TRBJ1-1
D gene: NA
CDR3 DNA: TGTGCCAGCAGCTTGCCCATGGGAAGGGAAGCTTTCTTT
CDR3 protein: CASSLPMGREAFF

clone size: medium-sized
V gene: TRBV20-1
J gene: TRBJ2-3
D gene: NA
CDR3 DNA: TGCAGTGCTAGAAGGCGATCACCGGGATATTTT
CDR3 protein: CSARRRSPGYF

clone size: NA
V gene: TRBV7-8
J gene: TRBJ2-7
D gene: TRBD1
CDR3 DNA: TGTGCCAGCAGCTGGACAGGGGGTCCCTACGAGCAGTACTTC
CDR3 protein: CASSWTGGPYEQYF

clone size: NA
V gene: TRBV15
J gene: TRBJ2-5
D gene: TRBD2
CDR3 DNA: TGTGCCACCAACCGGGGGGGCCAAGAGACCCAGTACTTC
CDR3 protein: CATNRGGQETQYF

clone size: NA
V gene: TRBV15
J gene: TRBJ2-2
D gene: NA
CDR3 DNA: TGTGCCACCAGCCATGGGAGTATGACCGGGGAGCTGTTTTTT
CDR3 protein: CATSHGSMTGELFF

clone size: NA
V gene: TRBV2
J gene: TRBJ2-5
D gene: NA
CDR3 DNA: TGTGCCAGCAAGGAGGTTAGGGGCGGAGAGACCCAGTACTTC
CDR3 protein: CASKEVRGGETQYF

clone size: few
V gene: TRBV2
J gene: TRBJ2-1
D gene: NA
CDR3 DNA: TGTGCCACTCAGGGGGGTAGCTCCTACAATGAGCAGTTCTTC
CDR3 protein: CATQGGSSYNEQFF

clone size: few
V gene: TRBV7-2
J gene: TRBJ2-4
D gene: TRBD2
CDR3 DNA: TGTGCCAGCAGCCTCTCGGGACTAGCGGGGGGGCGAACCAAAAACATTCAGTACTTC
CDR3 protein: CASSLSGLAGGRTKNIQYF

clone size: few
V gene: TRBV19
J gene: TRBJ1-5
D gene: TRBD1
CDR3 DNA: TGTGCCAGTAGTCCCCCGGGACAGGGGTTTGGCAATCAGCCCCAGCATTTT
CDR3 protein: CASSPPGQGFGNQPQHF

clone size: once
V gene: TRBV2
J gene: TRBJ2-3
D gene: NA
CDR3 DNA: TGTGCCAGCAGTGAAGCGTTAGGCACGAATACGCAGTATTTT
CDR3 protein: CASSEALGTNTQYF

clone size: few
V gene: TRBV5-4
J gene: TRBJ1-2
D gene: NA
CDR3 DNA: TGTGCCAGCAGCTCATCCACATTCATTGGCTACACCTTC
CDR3 protein: CASSSSTFIGYTF

clone size: NA
V gene: TRBV23-1
J gene: TRBJ2-5
D gene: NA
CDR3 DNA: TGCGCCAGCAGTCACCACCGCCGGCAGGGACGCCAAGAGACCCAGTACTTC
CDR3 protein: CASSHHRRQGRQETQYF

clone size: NA
V gene: TRBV4-3
J gene: TRBJ1-2
D gene: NA
CDR3 DNA: TGCGCCAGCATGGGCTCAGACTATGGCTACACCTTC
CDR3 protein: CASMGSDYGYTF

clone size: NA
V gene: TRBV13
J gene: TRBJ2-5
D gene: TRBD2
CDR3 DNA: TGTGCCAGCAGGACTAGCGGGAAGGGAGAGACCCAGTACTTC
CDR3 protein: CASRTSGKGETQYF

clone size: NA
V gene: TRBV7-2
J gene: TRBJ1-1
D gene: TRBD1
CDR3 DNA: TGTGCCAGCAGCTTCGCCGGGACAGGGTTAACTGAAGCTTTCTTT
CDR3 protein: CASSFAGTGLTEAFF

clone size: NA
V gene: TRBV5-5
J gene: TRBJ2-1
D gene: NA
CDR3 DNA: TGTGCCAGCAGCTCGGGACTTCGCACCCTCTCCTACAATGAGCAGTTCTTC
CDR3 protein: CASSSGLRTLSYNEQFF

clone size: few
V gene: TRBV6-6
J gene: TRBJ1-2
D gene: NA
CDR3 DNA: TGTGCCAGCAGTTCCGCGCTTATTATAGGGACAAATACCTTC
CDR3 protein: CASSSALIIGTNTF

clone size: NA
V gene: TRBV28
J gene: TRBJ2-6
D gene: NA
CDR3 DNA: TGTGCCAGCTCGCGGACAGAGGGCTATACTAACTCTGGGGCCAACGTCCTGACTTTC
CDR3 protein: CASSRTEGYTNSGANVLTF

clone size: NA
V gene: TRBV19
J gene: TRBJ2-7
D gene: NA
CDR3 DNA: TGTGCCAGTAGTAAGGCTCGGAGAGCCTACGAGCAGTACTTC
CDR3 protein: CASSKARRAYEQYF

clone size: NA
V gene: TRBV5-1
J gene: TRBJ1-5
D gene: NA
CDR3 DNA: TGCGCCAGCAGTCAGGGCGACAGCAATCAGCCCCAGCATTTT
CDR3 protein: CASSQGDSNQPQHF

clone size: NA
V gene: TRBV30
J gene: TRBJ2-7
D gene: NA
CDR3 DNA: TGTGCCTGGAGTGCAGGCAGTACCTACGAGCAGTACTTC
CDR3 protein: CAWSAGSTYEQYF